The subject of this entry is one TCR beta chain. The junction does not match germline at one end; this may be a read error. The sample is drawn from a study of blood T cell repertoires in COVID-19. Germline values: CDR1 SGHAT, CDR2 FQNNGV. The CDR3 spans 16 residues. The protocol was immunoSEQ multiplex PCR, while the TCRdb copy is restricted to in-frame clones and leaves out a portion. The sample has 95,000 to 150,000 clones; 88% are singletons. V and J are TRBV11-2 and TRBJ2-3, with 8 bases that match TRBD1. This receptor was obtained from a human donor in a cohort sampled during active COVID-19. Sequenced sample: peripheral blood. CDR3 loop: CASSLETGVSTDTQYF. The CDR3 DNA follows: TGTGCCAGCAGCCTAGAGACAGGGGTCAGCACAGATACGCAGTATTTT.